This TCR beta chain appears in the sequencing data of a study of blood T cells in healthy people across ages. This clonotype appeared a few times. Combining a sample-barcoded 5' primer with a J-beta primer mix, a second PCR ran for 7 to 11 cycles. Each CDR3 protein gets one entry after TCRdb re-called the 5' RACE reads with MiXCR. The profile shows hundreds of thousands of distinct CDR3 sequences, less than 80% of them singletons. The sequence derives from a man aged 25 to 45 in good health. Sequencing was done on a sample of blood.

The CDR3 reads CSARDLRGRAGANVLTF. The CDR3 DNA follows: TGCAGTGCTAGAGATTTAAGGGGGCGGGCTGGGGCCAACGTCCTGACTTTC. The genes are TRBV20-1 and TRBJ2-6; 7 bases fit TRBD1. This CDR3 has 17 residues. Germline V CDR1 and CDR2: DFQATT, SNEGSKA (reference sequence). V lost 0 bases, J lost 2 bases, and 7 bases stayed unmatched.